The 25 T cell receptor beta chains below all came from one sample that was sequenced in a study of long-term antiretroviral therapy in people with HIV. immunoSEQ v3.0 was run at survey level. Repertoires were generated with immunoSEQ multiplex PCR, while TCRdb's copy carries only in-frame clones and drops some. The sample includes approximately 22,000 clones, under 85% of them seen just once. Source: unsorted PBMCs, taken 0.5 years before starting antiretroviral therapy. The receptor source for this set is a man aged 35 to 55 with HIV.

The chain recombines TRBV4-2 with TRBJ1-4, with 8 positions matching TRBD1. This CDR3 contains 15 residues. V lost 4 bases to trimming and J lost 5 bases; unmatched junction nucleotides: 6. Germline V lookup: CDR1 LGHNA, CDR2 YNFKEQ. The CDR3 loop is CASSPPTGENEKLFF. As DNA, the CDR3 is TGTGCCAGCAGCCCACCGACAGGGGAGAATGAAAAACTGTTTTTT.

V and J are TRBV9 and TRBJ2-7; TRBD2 agrees at 7 bases. Germline V lookup: CDR1 SGDLS, CDR2 YYNGEE. This CDR3 contains 14 residues. V was clipped by 0 bases and J by 2 bases; unmatched bases: 2. The CDR3 protein is CASSVGEGTYEQYF. The CDR3 coding sequence is TGTGCCAGCAGCGTAGGGGAGGGGACCTACGAGCAGTACTTC. The full variable domain, completed using reference TRBV9 and TRBJ2-7, is DSGVTQTPKHLITATGQRVTLRCSPRSGDLSVYWYQQSLDQGLQFLIQYYNGEERAKGNILERFSAQQFPDLHSELNLSSLELGDSALYFCASSVGEGTYEQYFGPGTRLTVT.

The CDR3 loop reads CASSTPGVSGKKEQFF. CDR3 bases: TGTGCCAGCAGCACCCCTGGCGTCTCGGGAAAAAAGGAGCAGTTCTTC. The genes are TRBV7-9 and TRBJ2-1; TRBD2 might be the D (5 bases). The V gene's germline CDR1 is SEHNR and CDR2 FQNEAQ (reference sequence). V was clipped by 5 bases and J by 10 bases, with 24 bases between them. The CDR3 has 16 amino acids.

The chain combines TRBV11-2 with TRBJ2-5; D possibly corresponds to TRBD1 (6 bases). Deletions cut 5 bases from V and 1 base from J, with 8 bases between. Germline V lookup: CDR1 SGHAT, CDR2 FQNNGV. There are 13 residues in the CDR3. The CDR3 region has the DNA TGTGCCAGCAGCCCAGGGGTCCAAGAGACCCAGTACTTC. It yields the protein CASSPGVQETQYF.

This clone was seen a handful of times. This chain uses TRBV15 with TRBJ1-3, with a weak D call TRBD1 (5 bases). This CDR3 has 18 residues. V was shortened by 0 bases and J by 2 bases, with 17 bases between the two germline ends. Germline V gives CDR1 LNHNV, CDR2 YYDKDF (reference sequence). DNA for the CDR3: TGTGCCACCAGCAGAGATCTAGGCGCTCAGGGAACTGGAAACACCATATATTTT. Residues: CATSRDLGAQGTGNTIYF.

This clone was seen once. The V call is TRBV5-4, the J call TRBJ2-3; D might be TRBD2 (7 bases). This CDR3 comprises 16 residues. CDR1 and CDR2 from the germline V gene are SGHNT and YYREEE (reference sequence). Trimming pared 1 base from V and 0 bases from J, leaving 12 bases between. The CDR3 here is CASSLRRGLSTDTQYF. CDR3 DNA sequence: TGTGCCAGCAGCTTGAGGCGGGGGCTTAGCACAGATACGCAGTATTTT.

The V and J genes are TRBV5-1 and TRBJ2-7; the D is unclear. CDR3 length: 14 amino acids. Trimming took 2 bases from V and 3 from J, leaving 12 bases between them. The germline V gene encodes CDR1 SGHRS and CDR2 YFSETQ. CDR3 coding DNA: TGCGCCAGCAGCTTTACACCGTCCGGCTACGAGCAGTACTTC. It translates to CASSFTPSGYEQYF.

The chain employs TRBV7-6 and TRBJ1-1; D might be TRBD1 (6 bases). Trimming cost V 3 bases and J 7 bases, with 12 bases left between them. This CDR3 is built from 13 residues. Looked up from germline, CDR1 is SGHVS and CDR2 is FNYEAQ. The CDR3 loop reads CASSLGAYNEAFF. CDR3 nucleotide sequence: TGTGCCAGCAGCTTGGGGGCTTATAATGAAGCTTTCTTT.

J is TRBJ2-3 and V is TRBV11-2; 15 bases match TRBD2. The CDR3 is 17 residues long. Losses at the gene ends were 5 bases for V and 6 bases for J; bases not matched to a gene: 9. Germline V lookup: CDR1 SGHAT, CDR2 FQNNGV. The CDR3 DNA reads TGTGCCAGCAGCGCTCGGGATGGACTAGCGGGGGGGGATACGCAGTATTTT. Protein product: CASSARDGLAGGDTQYF.

The V and J genes are TRBV28 and TRBJ2-1, with 12 bases fitting TRBD2. V lost 5 bases and J lost 9; bases outside the gene matches: 5. There are 14 residues in the CDR3. In germline, CDR1 is MDHEN, CDR2 SYDVKM. The CDR3 DNA reads TGTGCCAGCAGTATACTAGCGGGGGGAGGTGAGCAGTTCTTC. This encodes CASSILAGGGEQFF.

V and J are TRBV11-2 and TRBJ2-7, with a weak D call TRBD1 (6 bases). The V end was cut by 5 bases, the J end by 1 base, with 18 bases between. Per germline, CDR1 SGHAT and CDR2 FQNNGV. This CDR3 region has 16 residues. CDR3 in amino acids: CASSPSVRGPSYEQYF. CDR3 sequence (DNA): TGTGCCAGCAGCCCTAGTGTCAGGGGACCATCCTACGAGCAGTACTTC.

The chain recombines TRBV13 with TRBJ2-7, with D uncertain. Per germline, CDR1 PRHDT and CDR2 FYEKMQ (reference sequence). The CDR3 sequence is 12 residues long. V dropped 5 bases and J dropped 4 bases, with 9 bases sitting between them. The chain's CDR3 is CASSVRSYEQYF. The CDR3 coding sequence is TGTGCCAGCAGCGTTCGGTCGTACGAGCAGTACTTC.

This chain uses TRBV30 with TRBJ1-2; D is ambiguous. The ends were cut back, 0 bases at V and 6 bases at J, with 17 bases in the middle. The CDR3 is 15 amino acids. Germline V gives CDR1 GTSNPN, CDR2 SVGIG (reference sequence). The CDR3 loop is CAWSVNEWRDDGYTF. Here the CDR3 DNA reads TGTGCCTGGAGTGTAAACGAGTGGCGAGACGATGGCTACACCTTC.

The chain couples TRBV6-6 to TRBJ2-7; D call uncertain. The germline V gene has CDR1 MNHNY and CDR2 SVGAGI (reference sequence). V was clipped by 2 bases and J by 4 bases, with 9 bases between them. The CDR3 runs to 13 residues. CDR3 bases: TGTGCCAGCAGTTACAACGAGGTTTACGAGCAGTACTTC. It yields the protein CASSYNEVYEQYF.

The rearrangement uses TRBV28 and TRBJ2-5, with TRBD1 matching 12 bases. The CDR3 sequence is 14 residues long. With 6 bases clipped from V and 7 bases from J, the junction kept 6 bases outside the gene matches. Germline CDR1 MDHEN, CDR2 SYDVKM. The CDR3 sequence is CASSGDRGPGTQYF. The CDR3 nucleotides are TGTGCCAGCAGCGGGGACAGGGGGCCGGGGACCCAGTACTTC.

The chain has TRBV6-5 and TRBJ1-4; D not resolved. There are 16 residues in the CDR3. Germline CDR1 MNHEY, CDR2 SVGAGI. Trimming stripped 2 bases from V and 0 bases from J, with 10 bases between. CDR3 sequence: CASSYGVQTTNEKLFF. The DNA of the CDR3 is TGTGCCAGCAGTTACGGGGTACAGACAACTAATGAAAAACTGTTTTTT.

The chain couples TRBV5-5 to TRBJ2-3, with D unresolved. With 4 bases removed from V and 8 bases from J, the gap between germline ends came to 14 bases. The CDR3 consists of 13 residues. The germline CDR1 and CDR2 sequences are SGHKS and YYEKEE (reference sequence). The CDR3 DNA follows: TGTGCCAGCAGCCCGAGACCCCCAGGTACGCAGTATTTT. Its translation: CASSPRPPGTQYF.

This rearrangement joins TRBV19 to TRBJ2-5, with D possibly matching TRBD2 (7 bases). CDR1 LNHDA and CDR2 SQIVND come from the germline V gene (reference sequence). The CDR3 contains 15 residues. Between the trimmed V and J ends, which lost 4 bases and 1 base, there was a span of 13 bases. Here the CDR3 reads CASSTLGGVQETQYF. DNA of the CDR3: TGTGCCAGTAGTACCCTAGGGGGGGTCCAAGAGACCCAGTACTTC.

The V and J genes are TRBV7-2 and TRBJ2-7; the match to TRBD2 covers 9 bases. Germline V gives CDR1 SGHTA, CDR2 FQGNSA. The CDR3 runs to 16 residues. After removal of 1 base from V and 2 bases from J, the junction contained 6 bases not matched to a gene. The DNA for the CDR3 is TGTGCCAGCAGCTTAGTTAGCGGGGGATCCCCCTACGAGCAGTACTTC. It encodes CASSLVSGGSPYEQYF. The full variable domain, completed using reference TRBV7-2 and TRBJ2-7, is GAGVSQSPSNKVTEKGKDVELRCDPISGHTALYWYRQSLGQGLEFLIYFQGNSAPDKSGLPSDRFSAERTGGSVSTLTIQRTQQEDSAVYLCASSLVSGGSPYEQYFGPGTRLTVT.

V is TRBV28 and J is TRBJ1-5; D is ambiguous. The V gene lost 3 bases and the J gene lost 3 bases, with 12 bases spanning the gap. There are 15 residues in the CDR3. Germline values: CDR1 MDHEN, CDR2 SYDVKM. CDR3 in amino acids: CASSFSGSLNQPQHF. The CDR3 DNA follows: TGTGCCAGCAGTTTCTCCGGGTCCCTCAATCAGCCCCAGCATTTT.

The chain is built from TRBV9 and TRBJ2-2; 7 nucleotides match TRBD2. V shed 2 bases, J shed 4 bases, and the junction held 5 bases outside the gene matches. This CDR3 is built from 15 residues. Germline V CDR1 and CDR2: SGDLS, YYNGEE. The CDR3 nucleotides are TGTGCCAGCAGCGTTCTAGCGGAGGGCACCGGGGAGCTGTTTTTT. This translates into CASSVLAEGTGELFF.

The chain uses TRBV6-5 and TRBJ1-1, with TRBD1 as a possible D gene (6 bases). The CDR3 length is 15 residues. Germline V CDR1 and CDR2: MNHEY, SVGAGI. Trimming shortened V by 5 bases and J by 2 bases, and 15 bases separated the two germline ends. CDR3 DNA sequence: TGTGCCAGCAGTCCTCGGGACATCCTAAACACTGAAGCTTTCTTT. Translated: CASSPRDILNTEAFF.

The CDR3 coding sequence is TGCGCCAGCAGCGTAGTTGGGGGAAGGATCGCCACAGATACGCAGTATTTT. This translates into CASSVVGGRIATDTQYF. J is TRBJ2-3 and V is TRBV5-1; D tentatively reads TRBD1 or TRBD2 (5 bases each). Germline CDR1 is SGHRS and CDR2 is YFSETQ. V lost 4 bases to trimming and J lost 2 bases, with 20 bases between them. CDR3 length equals 17 residues.

The V gene is TRBV5-1, the J gene TRBJ2-5, with a weak D call TRBD2 (6 bases). The CDR3 has 14 amino acids. The V end lost 3 bases, the J end lost 5 bases, and 14 bases lay between the germline ends. From germline, CDR1 is SGHRS and CDR2 YFSETQ. The CDR3 here is CASSSELAQETQYF. The CDR3 DNA is TGCGCCAGCAGCTCCGAACTAGCACAGGAGACCCAGTACTTC.

The chain links TRBV28 to TRBJ1-1; D may be TRBD1 (5 bases). Trimming took off 5 bases at V and 4 bases at J, with 11 bases between the two ends. Germline-derived CDR1 and CDR2 are MDHEN and SYDVKM. CDR3 length: 13 residues. In nucleotides, the CDR3 is TGTGCCAGCAGTAAGACGGGGGGCACTGAAGCTTTCTTT. Its protein product is CASSKTGGTEAFF.